The clone carrying this T cell receptor beta chain has only a few counts. This sample was taken from a study of T cells after yellow fever vaccination. TCRdb re-analysed the 5' RACE reads in MiXCR, keeping a single row per CDR3 protein. The data hold approximately 550,000 distinct CDR3 sequences, with under 25% observed a single time. Germline V gene lookup returns CDR1 SGHDT and CDR2 YYEEEE. The CDR3 length is 11 residues. Trimming removed 4 bases at V and 7 bases at J, with 8 bases between. This specimen was PBMCs, taken 15 days after the yellow fever booster vaccination. This chain uses TRBV5-6 with TRBJ1-1, with D tentatively TRBD1 (6 bases). This TCR came from a man younger than 45 who received the YFV17D yellow fever vaccine. The CDR3 DNA sequence: TGTGCCAGCAGCCAGACAGGTGAAGCTTTCTTT. Its protein is CASSQTGEAFF.